This entry is about one T cell receptor beta chain. The sample originates from a study of T cell changes during pregnancy in multiple sclerosis. The repertoire was sequenced with immunoSEQ multiplex PCR; TCRdb's copy has only in-frame clones and lacks some. The repertoire holds 50,000 or so clones, with approximately 90% as singletons. With 3 bases clipped from V and 3 bases from J, the junction kept 5 bases outside the gene matches. CDR1 MDHEN and CDR2 SYDVKM come from the germline V gene. This CDR3 has 16 residues. This clonotype was sampled from a female donor with multiple sclerosis, enrolled in a pregnancy study. The V and J genes are TRBV28 and TRBJ1-2; 12 bases line up with TRBD1. The input for sequencing was CD4+ T cells from peripheral blood mononuclear cells, taken after pregnancy. CDR3 in amino acids: CASSFGTGGAYYGYTF. CDR3 in DNA: TGTGCCAGCAGTTTTGGGACAGGGGGCGCGTACTATGGCTACACCTTC.